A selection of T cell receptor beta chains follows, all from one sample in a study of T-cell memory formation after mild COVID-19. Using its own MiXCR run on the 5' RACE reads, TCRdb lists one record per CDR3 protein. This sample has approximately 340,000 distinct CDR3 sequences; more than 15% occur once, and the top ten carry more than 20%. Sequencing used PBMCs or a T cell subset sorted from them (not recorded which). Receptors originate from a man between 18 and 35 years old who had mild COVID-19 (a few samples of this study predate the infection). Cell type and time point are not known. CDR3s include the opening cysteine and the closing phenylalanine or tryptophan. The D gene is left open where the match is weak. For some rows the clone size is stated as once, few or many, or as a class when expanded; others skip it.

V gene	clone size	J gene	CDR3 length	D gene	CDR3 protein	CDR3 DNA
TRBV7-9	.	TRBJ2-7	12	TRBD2	CASSPIGRSQYF	TGTGCCAGCAGCCCAATCGGGAGGTCGCAGTACTTC
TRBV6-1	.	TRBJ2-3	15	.	CASSGPGPHTDTQYF	TGTGCCAGCAGCGGACCGGGACCTCACACAGATACGCAGTATTTT
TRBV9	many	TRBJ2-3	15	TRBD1	CASSGPGQGTDTQYF	TGTGCCAGCAGCGGACCGGGACAGGGCACAGATACGCAGTATTTT
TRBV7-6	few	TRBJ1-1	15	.	CASSSGAFTNTEAFF	TGTGCCAGCAGCTCCGGTGCGTTTACGAACACTGAAGCTTTCTTT
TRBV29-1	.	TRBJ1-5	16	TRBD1	CSVIVSTGDSNQPQHF	TGCAGCGTTATAGTCTCCACAGGGGATAGCAATCAGCCCCAGCATTTT
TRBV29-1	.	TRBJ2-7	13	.	CSVRGVFGYEQYF	TGCAGCGTTCGTGGGGTATTTGGATACGAGCAGTACTTC
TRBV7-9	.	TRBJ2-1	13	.	CASSLEDNNEQFF	TGTGCCAGCAGCTTAGAAGACAACAATGAGCAGTTCTTC
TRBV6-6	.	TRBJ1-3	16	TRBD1	CASAWQGGYSGNTIYF	TGTGCCAGTGCATGGCAGGGGGGATACTCTGGAAACACCATATATTTT
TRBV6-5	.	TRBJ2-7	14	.	CASSYSSGSYEQYF	TGTGCCAGCAGTTACTCGAGCGGCTCCTACGAGCAGTACTTC
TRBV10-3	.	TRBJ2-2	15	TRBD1	CAIREQGTNTGELFF	TGTGCCATCAGAGAACAGGGGACAAACACCGGGGAGCTGTTTTTT
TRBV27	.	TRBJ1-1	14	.	CASSRAEGNTEAFF	TGTGCCAGCAGCCGCGCCGAGGGGAACACTGAAGCTTTCTTT
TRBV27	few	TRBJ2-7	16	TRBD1	CASSGRDRGPSDEQYF	TGTGCCAGCAGTGGCCGGGACAGGGGTCCGAGCGACGAGCAGTACTTC
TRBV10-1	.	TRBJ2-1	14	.	CASSPSEYSNEQFF	TGCGCCAGCAGCCCGAGCGAGTACAGCAATGAGCAGTTCTTC
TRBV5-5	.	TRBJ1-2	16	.	CASSFDLVGTNYGYTF	TGTGCCAGCAGCTTTGACTTAGTGGGTACTAACTATGGCTACACCTTC
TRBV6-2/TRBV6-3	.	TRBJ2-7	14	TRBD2	CASRLAGSLWEQYF	TGTGCCAGCAGACTAGCGGGATCCTTGTGGGAGCAGTACTTC
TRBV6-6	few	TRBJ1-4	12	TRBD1	CASRRQGRKLFF	TGTGCCAGCAGGAGACAGGGACGAAAACTGTTTTTT
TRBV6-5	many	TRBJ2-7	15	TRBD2	CASKKLAGQTYEQYF	TGTGCCAGCAAGAAACTAGCGGGGCAGACCTACGAGCAGTACTTC
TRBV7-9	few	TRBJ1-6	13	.	CASSPEGRSPLHF	TGTGCCAGCAGCCCCGAAGGGAGGTCACCCCTCCACTTT
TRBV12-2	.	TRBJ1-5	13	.	CESRWVSNQPQHF	TGTGAAAGTCGCTGGGTGAGCAATCAGCCCCAGCATTTT
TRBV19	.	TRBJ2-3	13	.	CASRDLSTDTQYF	TGTGCCAGTAGAGACCTCTCAACAGATACGCAGTATTTT
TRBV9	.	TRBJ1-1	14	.	CASSPRTRNTEAFF	TGTGCCAGCAGCCCCCGGACGCGGAACACTGAAGCTTTCTTT
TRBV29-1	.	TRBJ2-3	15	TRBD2	CSVATLAGGTDTQYF	TGCAGCGTTGCAACTCTAGCGGGGGGGACAGATACGCAGTATTTT
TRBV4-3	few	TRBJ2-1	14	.	CASSQDWIAREQFF	TGCGCCAGCAGCCAAGATTGGATAGCGAGGGAGCAGTTCTTC
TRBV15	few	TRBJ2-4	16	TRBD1	CATSRDAGTGGNIQYF	TGTGCCACCAGCAGAGATGCAGGGACAGGGGGCAACATTCAGTACTTC
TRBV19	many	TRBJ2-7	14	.	CASSKFGQSYEQYF	TGTGCCAGTAGTAAATTTGGACAATCCTACGAGCAGTACTTC
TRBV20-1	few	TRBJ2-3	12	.	CSARDPADTQYF	TGCAGTGCTAGAGATCCCGCAGATACGCAGTATTTT
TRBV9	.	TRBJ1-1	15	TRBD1	CASSTAGGPSPEAFF	TGTGCCAGCAGCACCGCAGGGGGTCCTTCCCCTGAAGCTTTCTTT
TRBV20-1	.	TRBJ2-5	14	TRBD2	CSAGKRGYQETQYF	TGCAGTGCTGGAAAGCGGGGGTACCAAGAGACCCAGTACTTC
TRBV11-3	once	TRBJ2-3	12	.	CASKGRDDTQYF	TGTGCCAGCAAGGGTCGAGATGATACGCAGTATTTT
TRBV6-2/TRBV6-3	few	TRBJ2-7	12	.	CASRHASYEQYF	TGTGCCAGCAGGCACGCTTCCTACGAGCAGTACTTC
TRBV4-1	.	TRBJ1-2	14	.	CASSQEEGFYGYTF	TGCGCCAGCAGCCAAGAGGAAGGGTTCTATGGCTACACCTTC
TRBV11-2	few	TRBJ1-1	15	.	CASSFAGAMNTEAFF	TGTGCCAGCAGCTTCGCTGGGGCCATGAACACTGAAGCTTTCTTT
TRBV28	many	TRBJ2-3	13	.	CASSRDGTDTQYF	TGTGCCAGCAGCAGGGATGGCACAGATACGCAGTATTTT
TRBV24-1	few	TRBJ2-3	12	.	CATRDPLDTQYF	TGTGCCACCAGGGACCCGTTGGATACGCAGTATTTT
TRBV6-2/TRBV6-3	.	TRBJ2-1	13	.	CASTYGLFNEQFF	TGTGCCAGCACCTACGGGTTGTTCAATGAGCAGTTCTTC
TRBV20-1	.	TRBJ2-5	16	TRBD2	CSARPRSGGALETQYF	TGCAGTGCTAGACCCCGGAGCGGGGGGGCTTTAGAGACCCAGTACTTC
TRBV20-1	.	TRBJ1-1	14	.	CSARVAGMNTEAFF	TGCAGTGCTAGAGTCGCAGGAATGAACACTGAAGCTTTCTTT
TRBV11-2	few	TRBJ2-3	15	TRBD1	CASSLVQGVADTQYF	TGTGCCAGCAGCTTAGTGCAGGGGGTGGCAGATACGCAGTATTTT
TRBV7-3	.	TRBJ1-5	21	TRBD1	CASSLTPFRTGGLYSNQPQHF	TGTGCCAGCAGCTTAACCCCCTTTAGGACAGGGGGCCTCTATAGCAATCAGCCCCAGCATTTT
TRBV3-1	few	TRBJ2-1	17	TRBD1	CASSLPLRDRVRNEQFF	TGTGCCAGCAGCCTCCCCTTAAGGGACAGGGTCCGCAATGAGCAGTTCTTC
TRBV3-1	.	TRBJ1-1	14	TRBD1	CASSQVNRGPEAFF	TGTGCCAGCAGCCAAGTCAACAGGGGGCCTGAAGCTTTCTTT
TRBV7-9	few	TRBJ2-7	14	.	CASSAFGGPYEQYF	TGTGCCAGCAGCGCTTTTGGGGGTCCTTACGAGCAGTACTTC
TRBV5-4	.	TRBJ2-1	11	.	CASSLFGMQFF	TGTGCCAGCAGCTTGTTCGGGATGCAGTTCTTC
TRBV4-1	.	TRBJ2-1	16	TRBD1	CASSPRTGGIFNEQFF	TGCGCCAGCAGCCCTCGGACAGGGGGTATCTTCAATGAGCAGTTCTTC
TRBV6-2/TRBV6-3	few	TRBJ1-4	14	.	CASRSRGLEEKLFF	TGTGCCAGCAGATCCAGGGGACTGGAGGAAAAACTGTTTTTT
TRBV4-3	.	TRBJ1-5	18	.	CASSQVLIGAGSNQPQHF	TGCGCCAGCAGCCAAGTATTAATCGGCGCCGGTAGCAATCAGCCCCAGCATTTT